A single sample is the source of the 14 T cell receptor beta chains below, sequenced in a study of T-cell memory formation after mild COVID-19. One entry per CDR3 protein, called by TCRdb with MiXCR from the 5' RACE reads. The sample includes 190,000 or so distinct CDR3 sequences, 20% to 25% of them seen just once. Sequencing was carried out using PBMCs or a T cell subset sorted from them (not recorded which). The source of these receptors is an adult woman who had mild COVID-19 (a few samples of this study predate the infection). Cell type and time point are not known.

The table lists this clonotype with a few counts. The chain couples TRBV6-1 to TRBJ2-7, with D possibly TRBD1 on 6 matching bases. Germline-derived CDR1 and CDR2 are MNHNS and SASEGT. V was shortened by 8 bases and J by 4 bases, with 15 bases between the two germline ends. The CDR3 runs 13 residues. Here the CDR3 DNA reads TGTGCCAGCGGTCCAGGGGCCGCGTACGAGCAGTACTTC. Translating it yields CASGPGAAYEQYF.

CDR3 loop: CASSPRGLALTDTQYF. The CDR3 DNA is TGCGCCAGCAGCCCCCGAGGACTAGCGTTAACAGATACGCAGTATTTT. The V gene is TRBV4-1, the J gene TRBJ2-3; 9 bases fit TRBD2. Germline trimming cut 4 bases from V and 3 bases from J; bases unmatched to any gene: 8. CDR1 is MGHRA, CDR2 YSYEKL, per germline. CDR3 size: 16 residues.

This clonotype was counted a few times. The gene calls are TRBV24-1 and TRBJ2-3; D is unresolved. The CDR3 covers 15 residues. Germline assignment: CDR1 KGHDR and CDR2 SFDVKD. The V and J ends lost 0 bases and 3 bases respectively, with 9 bases between them. The CDR3 DNA reads TGTGCCACCAGTGATTTGAGCGACACAACAGATACGCAGTATTTT. This translates into CATSDLSDTTDTQYF.

This clonotype came up a few times. V is TRBV7-2 and J is TRBJ1-1; 9 bases agree with TRBD1. This CDR3 contains 14 residues. The germline V gene encodes CDR1 SGHTA and CDR2 FQGNSA. Trimming cost V 6 bases and J 4 bases; bases outside gene matches: 6. The CDR3 DNA is TGTGCCAGCAGTTTCACAGGGGGCTCCACTGAAGCTTTCTTT. It codes for CASSFTGGSTEAFF.

This clonotype was detected a few times. This sequence joins TRBV9 and TRBJ2-1; TRBD2 aligns across 7 bases. In germline, CDR1 is SGDLS, CDR2 YYNGEE. Losses at the gene ends were 3 bases for V and 0 bases for J; bases not matched to a gene: 3. This CDR3 has 15 residues. Here the CDR3 reads CASSARGSSYNEQFF. The CDR3 DNA reads TGTGCCAGCAGCGCGCGGGGGAGCTCCTACAATGAGCAGTTCTTC.

This clonotype was detected a few times. The chain has TRBV4-1 and TRBJ1-1; D uncertain. Trimming took 7 bases from V and 8 from J, leaving 14 bases between them. The CDR3 has 12 residues. The V gene's germline CDR1 is MGHRA and CDR2 YSYEKL. CDR3 DNA sequence: TGCGCCAGCACCGGACCGTCCTCCGAAGCTTTCTTT. Its protein is CASTGPSSEAFF.

The rearrangement uses TRBV5-1 and TRBJ2-3, with 8 bases aligning to TRBD2. Germline trimming cut 1 base from V and 1 base from J; bases unmatched to any gene: 8. Germline loops: CDR1 SGHRS, CDR2 YFSETQ. The CDR3 runs 17 residues. The chain's CDR3 is CASSLTFSGIGTDTQYF. CDR3 sequence (DNA): TGCGCCAGCAGCTTGACCTTTAGCGGGATTGGCACAGATACGCAGTATTTT.

This clonotype was seen a few times. V usage is TRBV5-6 and J usage is TRBJ2-4, with 7 nucleotides matching TRBD1. V trimming: 5 bases; J trimming: 0 bases; junction bases outside the gene matches: 11. Germline V gives CDR1 SGHDT, CDR2 YYEEEE. There are 17 residues in the CDR3. The CDR3: CASSSYRGPLAKNIQYF. The CDR3 nucleotides read TGTGCCAGCAGTTCTTACAGGGGCCCCCTAGCCAAAAACATTCAGTACTTC. Full variable domain (missing parts from reference TRBV5-6 and TRBJ2-4): DAGVTQSPTHLIKTRGQQVTLRCSPKSGHDTVSWYQQALGQGPQFIFQYYEEEERQRGNFPDRFSGHQFPNYSSELNVNALLLGDSALYLCASSSYRGPLAKNIQYFGAGTRLSVL.

This clonotype was recorded at least ten times. The rearrangement joins TRBV20-1 to TRBJ2-1, with TRBD2 matching over 9 bases. CDR1 and CDR2 from the germline V gene are DFQATT and SNEGSKA (reference sequence). J was trimmed by 10 bases and V by 3 bases; bases with no gene match: 7. The CDR3 loop spans 13 amino acids. This CDR3 reads CSASEGLAREQFF. Here the CDR3 DNA reads TGCAGTGCTAGCGAGGGACTAGCTAGGGAGCAGTTCTTC.

This clonotype has only a few counts. This chain connects TRBV5-6 to TRBJ2-1, with D perhaps matching TRBD2 (6 bases). Trimming took off 0 bases at V and 8 bases at J, with 15 bases between the two ends. Looked up from germline, CDR1 is SGHDT and CDR2 is YYEEEE. The CDR3 loop spans 15 amino acids. The CDR3 is CASSLGGGPFYEQFF. For the CDR3, the DNA is TGTGCCAGCAGCTTGGGAGGAGGGCCGTTCTATGAGCAGTTCTTC. The entire variable domain, with the rest obtained from reference TRBV5-6 and TRBJ2-1, is as follows: DAGVTQSPTHLIKTRGQQVTLRCSPKSGHDTVSWYQQALGQGPQFIFQYYEEEERQRGNFPDRFSGHQFPNYSSELNVNALLLGDSALYLCASSLGGGPFYEQFFGPGTRLTVL.

This clonotype was counted between two and nine times. The chain employs TRBV5-5 and TRBJ2-7, with TRBD2 as a possible D gene (6 bases). This CDR3 spans 14 amino acids. V dropped 2 bases and J dropped 3 bases, with 12 bases sitting between them. Germline V gene sequence: CDR1 SGHKS, CDR2 YYEKEE (reference sequence). Here the CDR3 reads CASSFGGPFYEQYF. DNA for the CDR3: TGTGCCAGCAGCTTCGGGGGTCCCTTCTACGAGCAGTACTTC.

Only a few counts were recorded for this clonotype. J is TRBJ2-5 and V is TRBV4-1; no definite D call. V lost 0 bases, J lost 6 bases, and 14 bases lay in between. CDR1 and CDR2 from the germline V gene are MGHRA and YSYEKL. CDR3 size: 15 residues. The CDR3 loop reads CASSQDPTGYQTQYF. In DNA, the CDR3 is TGCGCCAGCAGCCAAGATCCTACTGGTTACCAGACCCAGTACTTC.

This clonotype has more than one count but fewer than ten. The chain carries TRBV7-3 and TRBJ2-7, with D perhaps matching TRBD2 (5 bases). V was cut by 1 base and J by 5 bases, with 15 bases left in between. Germline lookup yields CDR1 SGHTA and CDR2 FQGTGA. This CDR3 is built from 15 residues. The DNA for the CDR3 is TGTGCCAGCAGCTTAATGCCGGGGTTGGTCCACGAGCAGTACTTC. It codes for CASSLMPGLVHEQYF.

This clonotype was detected only a few times. The chain couples TRBV7-2 to TRBJ1-4; no definite D call. CDR1 SGHTA and CDR2 FQGNSA come from the germline V gene. The CDR3 contains 14 residues. V shed 0 bases and J shed 2 bases, with 4 bases lying between them. The CDR3 protein is CASSLALTNEKLFF. Written as DNA, the CDR3 is TGTGCCAGCAGCTTAGCGCTGACTAATGAAAAACTGTTTTTT.